Listed below are T cell receptor beta chains from one sample, sequenced in a study of Ad26.COV2.S vaccination and SARS-CoV-2 variants. Only in-frame clones appear in the TCRdb table, and some are missing; sequencing was by immunoSEQ multiplex PCR. The sample lists around 270,000 clones; 70% to 90% were seen once. This specimen was peripheral blood, taken in a trial of Ad26.COV2.S vaccine versus placebo. The receptors stem from a person aged 18 to 59 who received the Ad26.COV2.S COVID-19 vaccine or a placebo. Each CDR3 is given with its conserved first and last residue. Clone size is not always given. Where it is, it says once, few, many or a class for expanded clones.

cdr3_length clone_size v_call cdr3_aa
15 . TRBV11-2 CASNLLRGGGETQYF
15 few TRBV9 CASSVDTGAYNEQFF
12 . TRBV6-1 CASSEGAQPQHF
15 . TRBV7-3 CASRLGVLETDTQYF
14 . TRBV11-3 CASSGTSGADEQYF
15 . TRBV3-1/TRBV3-2 CASSQGGVRNSPLHF
16 . TRBV5-1 CASSLIPGATNEKLFF
15 . TRBV27 CASSTPGTEPKEQFF
12 . TRBV12-3/TRBV12-4 CASRRGGYGYTF
14 . TRBV28 CASSSGLAYNEQFF
16 . TRBV19 CASSITHRGGEETQYF
13 . TRBV19 CASSLRGRETQYF
14 . TRBV19 CASSPQRIQETQYF
13 . TRBV7-3 CASSPGTNEKLFF
14 once TRBV6-5 CASSSPGLRETQYF
15 . TRBV24-1 CATSPGTTGADTQYF
15 . TRBV14 CASSPLSVNTGELFF
12 . TRBV7-2 CASSFLTNIQYF
16 . TRBV11-2 CASSFVQGLSGNTIYF
15 . TRBV10-3 CAISESELTRETQYF
14 few TRBV3-1/TRBV3-2 CASSQGPLSYEQYF
16 . TRBV5-1 CASSLSTRWIREKLFF
15 . TRBV24-1 CATRATGSGNQPQHF
19 . TRBV7-9 CASSGRGFSQGGPNEKLFF
13 . TRBV6-5 CASSLRKNYEQYF
16 once TRBV6-6 CASSSPTSSGKNIQYF
16 once TRBV5-6 CASSLQGVATNEKLFF
19 . TRBV19 CASTPPLAQYPRTNTEAFF
14 . TRBV29-1 CSVVPGRKTYEQYF
13 . TRBV7-3 CASSSGFTDTQYF
15 . TRBV7-9 CASSPPGQAGDTQYF
13 few TRBV2 CASSRGEGTEAFF
15 . TRBV13 CASSWRGESGNTIYF
15 . TRBV9 CASSVGDPYTDTQYF
12 . TRBV6-6 CASSEAAAEAFF
13 . TRBV6-6 CASSSRPNSPLHF
14 once TRBV5-1 CASSLDSYRGEAFF
15 . TRBV7-2 CASSLRAGGANEQFF
13 . TRBV11-3 CASSLDWQETQYF
16 once TRBV9 CASSVGQGANTGELFF
15 . TRBV27 CASSLEGGRNTEAFF
13 . TRBV4-1 CASSQDIGRHAFF
16 . TRBV9 CASSVDAAGGSGELFF
15 . TRBV5-1 CASSITGGVVEKLFF
15 once TRBV3-1/TRBV3-2 CASSLQGAAPYGYTF
19 . TRBV19 CASSRLPDRVGRLGYGYTF
15 . TRBV2 CASSGLFRETYGYTF
14 . TRBV9 CASSVGRGQDTQYF
14 . TRBV5-1 CASSYQIQGTEQFF